Listed below are T cell receptor beta chains from one sample, sequenced in a study of blood T cell repertoires in COVID-19. The assay was immunoSEQ multiplex PCR, and TCRdb's table has in-frame clones only and misses some. This table has 400,000 to 550,000 clones, around 89% appearing once. The material sequenced was peripheral blood. The source is a woman in her twenties or thirties with acute or convalescent COVID-19. The CDR3 runs from the conserved cysteine through the conserved F or W. D genes are given only for firm matches. Size values are once, few and many counts, or a class for expanded clones, and some rows have none.

d_gene: -; abundance: -; j_gene: TRBJ2-5; v_gene: TRBV11-2; CDR3aa: CASSLNTYQETQYF; CDR3nt: TGTGCCAGCAGCTTGAACACGTACCAAGAGACCCAGTACTTC
d_gene: TRBD1; abundance: -; j_gene: TRBJ1-4; v_gene: TRBV3-1/TRBV3-2; CDR3aa: CASSPGTGEGEKLFF; CDR3nt: TGTGCCAGCAGTCCCGGGACAGGGGAGGGGGAAAAACTGTTTTTT
d_gene: TRBD2; abundance: -; j_gene: TRBJ2-1; v_gene: TRBV20-1; CDR3aa: CSASSGTSPNINEQFF; CDR3nt: TGCAGTGCTAGTTCAGGGACTAGCCCAAACATCAATGAGCAGTTCTTC
d_gene: TRBD1; abundance: -; j_gene: TRBJ2-7; v_gene: TRBV7-8; CDR3aa: CASSPGTGASYEQYF; CDR3nt: TGTGCCAGCAGCCCAGGGACAGGGGCCTCCTACGAGCAGTACTTC
d_gene: TRBD2; abundance: -; j_gene: TRBJ2-3; v_gene: TRBV29-1; CDR3aa: CSVGLAELLTDTQYF; CDR3nt: TGCAGCGTAGGACTAGCGGAACTTCTCACAGATACGCAGTATTTT
d_gene: -; abundance: -; j_gene: TRBJ1-1; v_gene: TRBV10-3; CDR3aa: CAIKSAQGHPEAFF; CDR3nt: TGTGCCATCAAGTCTGCCCAGGGGCACCCTGAAGCTTTCTTT
d_gene: -; abundance: -; j_gene: TRBJ2-5; v_gene: TRBV21-1; CDR3aa: CASSLLGTQETQYF; CDR3nt: TGTGCCAGCAGCCTTCTGGGGACACAAGAGACCCAGTACTTC
d_gene: -; abundance: once; j_gene: TRBJ2-7; v_gene: TRBV5-1; CDR3aa: CASSLGGLTYDGQYF; CDR3nt: TGCGCCAGCAGCTTGGGGGGACTGACCTACGATGGGCAGTACTTC
d_gene: TRBD2; abundance: -; j_gene: TRBJ2-2; v_gene: TRBV7-3; CDR3aa: CASSLIGSGVGTGELFF; CDR3nt: TGTGCCAGCAGCTTAATTGGTAGCGGGGTAGGGACCGGGGAGCTGTTTTTT
d_gene: TRBD2; abundance: -; j_gene: TRBJ2-7; v_gene: TRBV2; CDR3aa: CASSDLPSGGSSYEQYF; CDR3nt: TGTGCCAGCAGTGATCTTCCTAGCGGGGGATCGTCCTACGAGCAGTACTTC
d_gene: TRBD1; abundance: -; j_gene: TRBJ2-7; v_gene: TRBV29-1; CDR3aa: CSVGPRGPREQYF; CDR3nt: TGCAGCGTTGGTCCCAGGGGGCCAAGGGAGCAGTACTTC
d_gene: TRBD1; abundance: -; j_gene: TRBJ1-1; v_gene: TRBV19; CDR3aa: CASSIDRTGQLNTEAFF; CDR3nt: TGTGCCAGTAGTATAGATAGGACAGGGCAGTTGAACACTGAAGCTTTCTTT
d_gene: TRBD1; abundance: -; j_gene: TRBJ1-1; v_gene: TRBV6-5; CDR3aa: CASSRATGMNTEAFF; CDR3nt: TGTGCCAGCAGTAGAGCGACAGGGATGAACACTGAAGCTTTCTTT
d_gene: -; abundance: -; j_gene: TRBJ1-1; v_gene: TRBV18; CDR3aa: CASSYAGGINTEAFF; CDR3nt: TGTGCCAGCTCTTATGCGGGGGGGATAAACACTGAAGCTTTCTTT
d_gene: TRBD1; abundance: once; j_gene: TRBJ1-1; v_gene: TRBV9; CDR3aa: CASSAIQGGEAFF; CDR3nt: TGTGCCAGCAGCGCGATACAGGGGGGCGAAGCTTTCTTT
d_gene: TRBD1; abundance: -; j_gene: TRBJ1-3; v_gene: TRBV6-1; CDR3aa: CASSEAGGGNTIYF; CDR3nt: TGTGCCAGCAGTGAAGCAGGGGGCGGAAACACCATATATTTT
d_gene: -; abundance: -; j_gene: TRBJ1-5; v_gene: TRBV12-2; CDR3aa: CASRLRTWPKNQPQHF; CDR3nt: TGTGCAAGTCGCTTACGGACTTGGCCAAAAAATCAGCCCCAGCATTTT
d_gene: -; abundance: -; j_gene: TRBJ1-1; v_gene: TRBV7-9; CDR3aa: CASSKQVTNTEAFF; CDR3nt: TGTGCCAGCAGCAAACAGGTGACGAACACTGAAGCTTTCTTT
d_gene: -; abundance: -; j_gene: TRBJ2-2; v_gene: TRBV10-2; CDR3aa: CASSGNRNTGELFF; CDR3nt: TGCGCCAGCAGTGGGAACAGAAACACCGGGGAGCTGTTTTTT
d_gene: TRBD2; abundance: once; j_gene: TRBJ2-5; v_gene: TRBV7-8; CDR3aa: CASSLASGAPVGTQYF; CDR3nt: TGTGCCAGCAGCTTGGCTAGCGGGGCTCCAGTTGGGACCCAGTACTTC
d_gene: -; abundance: -; j_gene: TRBJ1-1; v_gene: TRBV9; CDR3aa: CASSVGGGGGTEAFF; CDR3nt: TGTGCCAGCAGCGTAGGCGGTGGGGGCGGCACTGAAGCTTTCTTT
d_gene: -; abundance: -; j_gene: TRBJ1-2; v_gene: TRBV10-3; CDR3aa: CAISGGDLQDTNYGYTF; CDR3nt: TGTGCCATCAGTGGGGGGGACCTCCAGGATACTAACTATGGCTACACCTTC
d_gene: TRBD2; abundance: -; j_gene: TRBJ2-5; v_gene: TRBV4-1; CDR3aa: CASSQEWLAGGPGETQYF; CDR3nt: TGCGCCAGCAGCCAAGAATGGCTAGCGGGGGGGCCGGGGGAGACCCAGTACTTC
d_gene: TRBD1; abundance: -; j_gene: TRBJ2-1; v_gene: TRBV23-1; CDR3aa: CASSQSFKGQGANEQFF; CDR3nt: TGCGCCAGCAGTCAATCGTTTAAGGGACAGGGGGCGAATGAGCAGTTCTTC
d_gene: -; abundance: -; j_gene: TRBJ2-5; v_gene: TRBV5-1; CDR3aa: CASSLFSGGYETQYF; CDR3nt: TGCGCCAGCAGCTTGTTCTCCGGGGGTTATGAGACCCAGTACTTC
d_gene: TRBD1; abundance: -; j_gene: TRBJ2-1; v_gene: TRBV7-2; CDR3aa: CASFRGLSYNEQFF; CDR3nt: TGTGCCAGCTTCAGGGGGCTCTCCTACAATGAGCAGTTCTTC
d_gene: TRBD1; abundance: -; j_gene: TRBJ1-2; v_gene: TRBV6-1; CDR3aa: CASSDGQGDGYTF; CDR3nt: TGTGCCAGCAGTGATGGACAGGGCGATGGCTACACCTTC
d_gene: -; abundance: many; j_gene: TRBJ1-6; v_gene: TRBV30; CDR3aa: CAWSVAWGENSPLHF; CDR3nt: TGTGCCTGGAGTGTAGCGTGGGGAGAAAATTCACCCCTCCACTTT
d_gene: TRBD1; abundance: -; j_gene: TRBJ2-7; v_gene: TRBV14; CDR3aa: CASSPRQGAYEQYF; CDR3nt: TGTGCCAGCAGCCCTCGACAGGGGGCCTACGAGCAGTACTTC
d_gene: TRBD2; abundance: -; j_gene: TRBJ2-1; v_gene: TRBV28; CDR3aa: CASRPAGGLDEQFF; CDR3nt: TGTGCCAGCAGGCCAGCGGGGGGGCTCGATGAGCAGTTCTTC
d_gene: -; abundance: -; j_gene: TRBJ1-4; v_gene: TRBV28; CDR3aa: CASTQPQGRVGEKLFF; CDR3nt: TGTGCCAGCACCCAACCACAGGGTAGGGTTGGGGAAAAACTGTTTTTT
d_gene: TRBD1; abundance: -; j_gene: TRBJ1-4; v_gene: TRBV4-1; CDR3aa: CASSRGQGTNEKLFF; CDR3nt: TGCGCCAGCAGCCGAGGACAGGGGACAAATGAAAAACTGTTTTTT
d_gene: TRBD2; abundance: once; j_gene: TRBJ2-3; v_gene: TRBV19; CDR3aa: CASSISGLAGFDTQYF; CDR3nt: TGTGCCAGTAGTATATCGGGACTAGCGGGTTTCGATACGCAGTATTTT
d_gene: TRBD2; abundance: -; j_gene: TRBJ2-3; v_gene: TRBV9; CDR3aa: CASSGGLRSTDTQYF; CDR3nt: TGTGCCAGCAGCGGGGGACTACGCAGCACAGATACGCAGTATTTT
d_gene: TRBD2; abundance: once; j_gene: TRBJ2-1; v_gene: TRBV19; CDR3aa: CASSRRLAGGFNEQFF; CDR3nt: TGTGCCAGTAGTAGGAGACTAGCGGGGGGGTTTAATGAGCAGTTCTTC
d_gene: -; abundance: -; j_gene: TRBJ2-5; v_gene: TRBV4-2; CDR3aa: CASSHGTSNQETQYF; CDR3nt: TGTGCCAGCAGCCACGGGACTTCCAACCAAGAGACCCAGTACTTC
d_gene: -; abundance: -; j_gene: TRBJ1-2; v_gene: TRBV5-6; CDR3aa: CASSLAEGGYTF; CDR3nt: TGTGCCAGCAGCTTGGCTGAGGGTGGCTACACCTTC
d_gene: -; abundance: -; j_gene: TRBJ2-2; v_gene: TRBV27; CDR3aa: CASSPSGPGELFF; CDR3nt: TGTGCCAGCAGTCCCTCAGGGCCCGGGGAGCTGTTTTTT
d_gene: TRBD2; abundance: -; j_gene: TRBJ2-1; v_gene: TRBV30; CDR3aa: CAWGSGGYEQFF; CDR3nt: TGTGCCTGGGGTTCGGGGGGTTACGAGCAGTTCTTC
d_gene: -; abundance: -; j_gene: TRBJ1-5; v_gene: TRBV2; CDR3aa: CASSEMSGNQPQHF; CDR3nt: TGTGCCAGCAGTGAAATGTCAGGCAATCAGCCCCAGCATTTT